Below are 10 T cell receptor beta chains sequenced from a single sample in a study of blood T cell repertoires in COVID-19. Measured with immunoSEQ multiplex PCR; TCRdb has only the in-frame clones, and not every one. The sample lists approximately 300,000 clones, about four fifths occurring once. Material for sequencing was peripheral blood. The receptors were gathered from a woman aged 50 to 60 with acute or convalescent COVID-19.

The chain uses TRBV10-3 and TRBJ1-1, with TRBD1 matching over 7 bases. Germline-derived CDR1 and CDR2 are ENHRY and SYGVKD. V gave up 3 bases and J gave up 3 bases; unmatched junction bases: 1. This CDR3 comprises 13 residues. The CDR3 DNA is TGTGCCATCAGTGACAGGGGGGACACTGAAGCTTTCTTT. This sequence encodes CAISDRGDTEAFF.

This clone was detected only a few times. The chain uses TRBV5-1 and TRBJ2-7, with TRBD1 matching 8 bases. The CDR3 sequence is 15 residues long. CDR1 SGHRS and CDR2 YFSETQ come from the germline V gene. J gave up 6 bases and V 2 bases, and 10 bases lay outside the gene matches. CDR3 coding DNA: TGCGCCAGCAGCTTTCTCTCTGGACAGGGATCCGAGCAGTACTTC. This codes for CASSFLSGQGSEQYF.

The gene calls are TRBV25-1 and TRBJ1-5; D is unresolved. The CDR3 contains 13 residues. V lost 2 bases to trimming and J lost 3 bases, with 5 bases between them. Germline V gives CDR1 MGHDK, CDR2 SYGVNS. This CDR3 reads CASSEQDNQPQHF. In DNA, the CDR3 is TGTGCCAGCAGTGAACAGGACAATCAGCCCCAGCATTTT.

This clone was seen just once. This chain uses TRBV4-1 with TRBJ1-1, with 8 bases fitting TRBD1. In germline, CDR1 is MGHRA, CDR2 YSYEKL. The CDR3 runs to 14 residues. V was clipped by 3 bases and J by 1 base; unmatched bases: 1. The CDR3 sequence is CASSQTGANTEAFF. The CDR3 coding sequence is TGCGCCAGCAGCCAGACAGGGGCGAACACTGAAGCTTTCTTT.

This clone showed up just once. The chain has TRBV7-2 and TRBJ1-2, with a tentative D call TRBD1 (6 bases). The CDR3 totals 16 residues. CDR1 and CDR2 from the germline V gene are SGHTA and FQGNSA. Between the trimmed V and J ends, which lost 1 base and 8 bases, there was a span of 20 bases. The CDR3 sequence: CASSLGVGGQGDGYTF. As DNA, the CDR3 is TGTGCCAGCAGCTTAGGGGTAGGGGGACAAGGGGACGGCTACACCTTC.

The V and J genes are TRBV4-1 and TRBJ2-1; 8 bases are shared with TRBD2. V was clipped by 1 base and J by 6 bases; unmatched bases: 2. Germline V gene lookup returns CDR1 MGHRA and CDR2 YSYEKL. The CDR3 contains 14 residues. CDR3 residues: CASSQVGTSNEQFF. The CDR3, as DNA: TGCGCCAGCAGCCAAGTTGGGACTAGCAATGAGCAGTTCTTC.

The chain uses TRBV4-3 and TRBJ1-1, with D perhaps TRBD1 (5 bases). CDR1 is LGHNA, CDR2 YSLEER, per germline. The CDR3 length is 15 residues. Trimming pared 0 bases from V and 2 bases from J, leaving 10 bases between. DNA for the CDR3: TGCGCCAGCAGCCAAGATAAAAGGGGTAACACTGAAGCTTTCTTT. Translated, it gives CASSQDKRGNTEAFF.

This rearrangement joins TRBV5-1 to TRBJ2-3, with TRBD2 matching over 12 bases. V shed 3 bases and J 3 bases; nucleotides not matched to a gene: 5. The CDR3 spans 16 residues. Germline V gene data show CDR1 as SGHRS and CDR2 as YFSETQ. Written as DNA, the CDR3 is TGCGCCAGCAGCTCGGGGACTAGCGGGTATACAGATACGCAGTATTTT. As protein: CASSSGTSGYTDTQYF.

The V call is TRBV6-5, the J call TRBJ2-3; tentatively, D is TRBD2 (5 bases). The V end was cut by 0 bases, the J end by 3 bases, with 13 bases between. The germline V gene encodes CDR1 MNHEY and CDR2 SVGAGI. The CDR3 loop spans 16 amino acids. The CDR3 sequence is CASSYSSGLATDTQYF. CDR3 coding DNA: TGTGCCAGCAGTTACTCGAGCGGTTTGGCTACAGATACGCAGTATTTT.

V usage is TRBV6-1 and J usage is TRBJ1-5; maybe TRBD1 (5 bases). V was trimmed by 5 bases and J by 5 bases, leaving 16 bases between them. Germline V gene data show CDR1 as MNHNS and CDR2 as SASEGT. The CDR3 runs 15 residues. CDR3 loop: CASSSPSGVDQPQHF. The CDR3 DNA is TGTGCCAGCAGTTCCCCGTCGGGGGTGGATCAGCCCCAGCATTTT.